This record covers a single T cell receptor beta chain. The sample originates from a study of blood T cell repertoires in COVID-19. Profiled with immunoSEQ multiplex PCR; TCRdb holds only in-frame clones, not every one. The sample lists some 460,000 clones, about nine tenths seen once, with 0.7% in the top ten. Before being deemed recovered, Cohort 3 donors had two negative PCRs, clearance, or symptom resolution. The germline CDR1 and CDR2 sequences are SEHNR and FQNEAQ (reference sequence). The CDR3 length is 16 residues. V was clipped by 0 bases and J by 2 bases, with 12 bases between them. The rearrangement uses TRBV7-9 and TRBJ2-3; D remains ambiguous. This clonotype was sampled from a woman aged 18-29 years who had recovered from COVID-19. Material for sequencing was PBMCs or T cells enriched from blood (not recorded which). CDR3 DNA sequence: TGTGCCAGCAGCTTAGCGAATCTGGTCTACACAGATACGCAGTATTTT. Translation: CASSLANLVYTDTQYF.